This T cell receptor beta chain was captured in a study of CD8+CD57+ T cells in acquired aplastic anemia. The CDR3 is 14 amino acids. Germline V gives CDR1 WNHNN, CDR2 SYGVQD (reference sequence). V was cut by 6 bases and J by 6 bases, with 17 bases left in between. Overall study findings and caveats: Statistical testing detected no significant gap in CD8+ Simpson's diversity between patients and controls.

A word on this clonotype: What it recognizes is unknown.

Investigators profiled TCR beta VDJ and CDR3 from genomic DNA template. A single record per CDR3 protein comes from TCRdb applying MiXCR to the reads. This table has about 180,000 distinct CDR3 sequences, 45% to 60% appearing once. Patients chosen for sequencing had CD8+CD57+ cells that had expanded, as shown by flow cytometry. The material sequenced was sorted CD4+, CD8+, or CD8+CD57+ T cells (not recorded which) from PBMCs. The clonotype was recovered from a human donor with aplastic anemia. The gene calls are TRBV10-1 and TRBJ1-2; the D gene is possibly TRBD1 (6 bases). The CDR3 region has the DNA TGCGCCAGCAGCCCGGGACACTTGTACCATGGCTACACCTTC. This gives the protein CASSPGHLYHGYTF.